These 18 T cell receptor beta chains were sequenced from one sample in a study of T cells after posttransplantation cyclophosphamide. Sequencing was performed with immunoSEQ multiplex PCR; in TCRdb, only in-frame clones are kept and a portion is missing. This sample carries 40,000 to 55,000 clones, none of them present only once. Sequenced sample: PBMCs. The receptors shown here come from a man between 35 and 55 years old in good health, CMV-negative, and a related stem cell transplant donor.

This clone was seen more than once but under ten times. The gene calls are TRBV6-4 and TRBJ2-7, with a weak D call TRBD2 (6 bases). There are 19 residues in the CDR3. Germline lookup yields CDR1 MRHNA and CDR2 SNTAGT. V lost 2 bases and J lost 3, with 26 bases in between. The CDR3 here is CASSDPPHRRVPICYEQYF. CDR3 coding DNA: TGTGCCAGCAGTGACCCCCCCCATCGGAGGGTGCCAATTTGCTACGAGCAGTACTTC.

This clone was seen only a few times. The CDR3: CASRSLRVFGTEAFF. CDR3 DNA: TGTGCCAGCAGATCCCTCAGGGTTTTTGGCACTGAAGCTTTCTTT. The chain recombines TRBV6-5 with TRBJ1-1, with D tentatively TRBD1 (5 bases). V shed 6 bases and J shed 4 bases, with 18 bases lying between them. The CDR3 totals 15 residues. Per the germline V gene, CDR1 is MNHEY and CDR2 is SVGAGI.

This clone has ten or more counts. This chain uses TRBV6-6 with TRBJ2-7; no clear D. Trimming took off 2 bases at V and 2 bases at J, with 7 bases between the two ends. The CDR3 contains 13 residues. Germline V gene data show CDR1 as MNHNY and CDR2 as SVGAGI (reference sequence). The CDR3 sequence: CASSYEAAYEQYF. The CDR3 coding sequence is TGTGCCAGCAGTTACGAGGCAGCCTACGAGCAGTACTTC.

Many counts were recorded for this clone. The chain recombines TRBV28 with TRBJ2-1; D unclear. Germline lookup yields CDR1 MDHEN and CDR2 SYDVKM. The CDR3 contains 14 residues. Trimming left V 4 bases short and J 4 bases short, with 11 bases between. The CDR3 loop reads CASSSSSPYNEQFF. The DNA for the CDR3 is TGTGCCAGCAGTTCGTCAAGCCCTTACAATGAGCAGTTCTTC.

The sample holds many counts of this clone. This chain uses TRBV4-2 with TRBJ1-1, with D hard to call. Trimming removed 0 bases from V and 0 bases from J, with 8 bases in between. CDR1 and CDR2 (germline): LGHNA, YNFKEQ. The CDR3 length is 15 residues. This chain's CDR3 is CASSQEAGMNTEAFF. The CDR3 DNA is TGTGCCAGCAGCCAAGAAGCGGGGATGAACACTGAAGCTTTCTTT.

At least ten counts were recorded for this clone. The genes are TRBV29-1 and TRBJ2-1; TRBD1 might be the D (5 bases). From germline, CDR1 is SQVTM and CDR2 ANQGSEA. This CDR3 is built from 15 residues. V was clipped by 5 bases and J by 3 bases, with 17 bases between them. CDR3 sequence (DNA): TGCAGCGTTTCCCCCCCCAACAGGATCTACAATGAGCAGTTCTTC. Translated: CSVSPPNRIYNEQFF.

This clone has ten or more counts. This chain connects TRBV7-3 to TRBJ2-2; TRBD2 matches 8 bases. The CDR3 is made up of 15 amino acids. Germline CDR1 and CDR2: SGHTA and FQGTGA. V trimming: 3 bases; J trimming: 0 bases; junction bases outside the gene matches: 0. CDR3: CASSLTSANTGELFF. In nucleotides, the CDR3 is TGTGCCAGCAGCTTGACTAGCGCGAACACCGGGGAGCTGTTTTTT.

This clone was seen at least ten times. The rearrangement joins TRBV14 to TRBJ2-7, with 10 nucleotides matching TRBD1. Germline V gene data show CDR1 as SGHDN and CDR2 as FVKESK. Losses at the gene ends were 3 bases for V and 4 bases for J; bases not matched to a gene: 3. CDR3 length: 14 residues. The CDR3 loop reads CASSQPGQGYEQYF. The CDR3 coding sequence is TGTGCCAGCAGCCAGCCGGGACAGGGGTACGAGCAGTACTTC.

This clone came up many times. The gene calls are TRBV7-9 and TRBJ1-4, with unresolved D. V gave up 1 base and J gave up 4 bases, with 10 bases separating them. Germline V CDR1 and CDR2: SEHNR, FQNEAQ (reference sequence). CDR3 length: 15 amino acids. CDR3: CASSLGTTNNEKLFF. The DNA for the CDR3 is TGTGCCAGCAGCTTAGGAACCACTAATAATGAAAAACTGTTTTTT.

This clone was picked up many times. CDR3 nucleotides: TGTGCCAGCAGCCCAATAGGGGGGGCCTACAATGAGCAGTTCTTC. Amino acid sequence: CASSPIGGAYNEQFF. This chain uses TRBV7-2 with TRBJ2-1; TRBD2 is a possible D gene (7 bases). The CDR3 loop spans 15 amino acids. Trimming pared 5 bases from V and 2 bases from J, leaving 13 bases between. The germline gives CDR1 SGHTA, CDR2 FQGNSA.

This clone appeared many times. The genes are TRBV6-5 and TRBJ2-5; possibly TRBD1 for D (6 bases). The germline V and J ends were trimmed by 2 bases and 3 bases, with 13 bases remaining between them. The CDR3 length is 15 residues. Germline V gene sequence: CDR1 MNHEY, CDR2 SVGAGI. The CDR3 sequence: CASSYTIDRKETQYF. CDR3 DNA sequence: TGTGCCAGCAGTTACACCATTGACAGGAAAGAGACCCAGTACTTC.

This clone was seen ten or more times. The V and J genes are TRBV7-8 and TRBJ2-7; D uncertain. CDR3 size: 13 residues. Germline V gene lookup returns CDR1 SGHVS and CDR2 FQNEAQ. Trimming removed 0 bases at V and 4 bases at J, with 7 bases between. CDR3 loop: CASSLALSYEQYF. The DNA of the CDR3 is TGTGCCAGCAGCTTAGCGCTATCTTACGAGCAGTACTTC.

The J gene is TRBJ2-5, the V gene TRBV5-1, with D possibly being TRBD2 (5 bases). The length of the CDR3 is 14 residues. Germline V gene lookup returns CDR1 SGHRS and CDR2 YFSETQ. V was trimmed by 0 bases and J by 11 bases, leaving 17 bases between them. CDR3 protein: CASSLEWSGGEQYF. The CDR3 DNA sequence: TGCGCCAGCAGCTTGGAATGGTCGGGTGGGGAGCAGTACTTC.

This clone was detected ten times or more. The chain combines TRBV7-3 with TRBJ2-3, with no clear D. V lost 2 bases, J lost 3 bases, and 3 bases lay in between. This CDR3 is built from 12 residues. Germline V gives CDR1 SGHTA, CDR2 FQGTGA. The CDR3 region is CASSLETDTQYF. The CDR3 region has the DNA TGTGCCAGCAGCTTAGAGACAGATACGCAGTATTTT.

This clone was seen repeatedly, ten times or more. The chain uses TRBV9 and TRBJ2-3; TRBD2 agrees at 12 bases. The J segment lost 3 bases and the V segment lost 3 bases, leaving 8 bases of the junction unmatched. CDR3 length: 17 amino acids. CDR1 and CDR2 from the germline V gene are SGDLS and YYNGEE. This CDR3 reads CASSASGRAGWTDTQYF. The CDR3 bases are TGTGCCAGCAGCGCTAGCGGGAGGGCGGGTTGGACAGATACGCAGTATTTT.

Only a few counts were recorded for this clone. This sample also contains other DNA sequences that code for the same CDR3. CDR3 nucleotide sequence: TGTGCCTGGAGCGTGGTAGCGGGAGGCGAGACCCAGTACTTC. It codes for CAWSVVAGGETQYF. V is TRBV30 and J is TRBJ2-5; TRBD2 matches at 10 bases. Germline CDR1 is GTSNPN and CDR2 is SVGIG (reference sequence). This CDR3 contains 14 residues. V dropped 3 bases and J dropped 5; count of bases not matched to a gene: 6.

This clone was counted many times. The CDR3 coding sequence is TGCGCCAGCAGCCATTCCCCCCAGGGGGCCTACGAGCAGTACTTC. It encodes CASSHSPQGAYEQYF. The chain carries TRBV4-1 and TRBJ2-7, with 7 bases that match TRBD1. V was clipped by 3 bases and J by 2 bases; unmatched bases: 7. The CDR3 consists of 15 residues. Germline CDR1 reads MGHRA; CDR2 reads YSYEKL.

This clone was picked up many times. This chain links TRBV19 with TRBJ2-1; tentatively, D is TRBD2 (6 bases). V dropped 5 bases and J dropped 5 bases, with 13 bases sitting between them. Per germline, CDR1 LNHDA and CDR2 SQIVND (reference sequence). The CDR3 covers 14 residues. The CDR3 DNA is TGTGCCAGTAGTCCCAGCGGGTTTAACAATGAGCAGTTCTTC. It translates to CASSPSGFNNEQFF.